This T cell receptor beta chain was recovered during a study of T cells after yellow fever vaccination. Points from the study as a whole: Only a small proportion of the clonotypes turned up in both the CD4 and the CD8 compartments, likely arising from convergent recombination.

This clonotype was picked up a small number of times. The antigen remains undetermined. In germline, CDR1 is DFQATT, CDR2 SNEGSKA (reference sequence). Trimming stripped 3 bases from V and 4 bases from J, with 13 bases between. The CDR3 is made up of 14 amino acids. TCRdb re-derived calls from the 5' RACE reads in MiXCR, one entry per CDR3 protein. The table records about 500,000 distinct CDR3 sequences, roughly a sixth of them present only once. The clonotype was recovered from a man between 18 and 35 years old who received the YFV17D yellow fever vaccine. The material sequenced was PBMCs, taken 4 to 5 days after the first yellow fever vaccination. The rearrangement joins TRBV20-1 to TRBJ2-1, with D perhaps being TRBD1 or TRBD2 (7 bases each). The CDR3 DNA reads TGCAGTGCTAGTGCAGGGGGAGGGTACAATGAGCAGTTCTTC. Amino acid sequence: CSASAGGGYNEQFF.